This entry features one TCR beta chain sequence. Its antigen is not identified. Every isolated RNA sample was fully reverse transcribed, so sequencing captured expressed TCRB transcripts. The repertoire was sequenced with immunoSEQ multiplex PCR; TCRdb's copy has only in-frame clones and lacks some. This table holds under 300,000 clones, approximately 16% found once. The data originate from a study of beta chain features in type 1 diabetes. Germline V gene lookup returns CDR1 SGHRS and CDR2 YFSETQ. The V end was cut by 4 bases, the J end by 5 bases, with 9 bases between. The CDR3 length is 12 residues. Study-level findings and limits: People with Type 1 diabetes carried modestly yet significantly shorter TCRB CDR3s in all four CD4+ subsets.

The receptor comes from a young man with type 1 diabetes. This chain connects TRBV5-1 to TRBJ1-2; the D is unclear. The sample was naive CD4+ T cells from blood. CDR3 protein: CASSVGGYGYTF. CDR3 nucleotides: TGCGCCAGCAGCGTGGGAGGATATGGCTACACCTTC.